This entry concerns a single TCR beta chain. There is no known antigen for this receptor. No base quality values were provided; no much bigger clone lies one nucleotide off. The immunoSEQ hsTCRB assay version 4, run in survey mode, was used to sequence TCRbeta repertoires from genomic DNA. For TCRbeta sequencing, genomic DNA was diluted to around 10 ng/uL, with up to about 1 ug used per sample. Regarding the original processing steps: TCRbeta data were analyzed in ImmunoSeq Analyzer 3.0, with diversity computed on productive nucleotide rearrangements. Using the Immunarch R package, the improved Chao index served to estimate lower-bound TCR diversity and the Gini coefficient served to estimate clonality. Nucleotide rearrangements that differed but encoded the same CDR3beta amino acid sequence were counted as separate clonotypes. Differential abundance analysis identified TCRbeta sequences significantly enriched in antigen-responding cells relative to anti-CD3/anti-CD28-activated cells. TCRs were clustered by predicted peptide-MHC specificity with GLIPH2, both within individual participants and across merged participant data sets. The table comes from immuneACCESS by way of TCRdb, which keeps in-frame sequences with V and J called. Part of the clones is missing from these tables; in studies checked, under half for an unresolved V gene and the rest for unknown reasons. V, J and clone size derive from that table, while D and trimming were established from the DNA sequence. The sample contains about 30,000 clones, 70% of them found a single time. Jointly, the top ten make up about 1.5% of the sample.

Taken with the paper, the label for treatment or condition translates to: suppressive antiretroviral therapy. A pool of overlapping 15-mer peptides from HIV-1 Gag, at 1 ug per peptide per mL, was used to stimulate the cells. CD4+ T cells that responded were sorted based on upregulation of both CD40 ligand and CD69. Participants were HIV-1-infected adults who started suppressive ART during chronic infection. For at least 4 years, the participants' plasma HIV-1 RNA had been undetectable, below 50 copies/mL. To be included, a participant needed positive CMV serology and a CD4+ T cell count above 400 cells/uL. Before stimulation, PBMCs were isolated using density centrifugation and then depleted of CD8+ T cells. For around 18 hours, the CD8-depleted PBMCs were stimulated with anti-CD28/CD49d costimulation, a CD40-blocking antibody, and enfuvirtide to prevent new infections. Sorting was done on either a Beckman Coulter MoFlo Legacy or an XDP sorter, and propidium iodide was used to exclude dead cells. For samples with more than one million cells, genomic DNA was extracted with the QIAamp DNA Mini Kit, and for all other samples the Quick-DNA Microprep Kit was used.

The entry originates in a study of persistence of HIV-infected CD4 T cells (dated by TCRdb to 2019 to 2021). Broadly, across the study: The median time participants had been on suppressive ART was about eight years. The TCR cluster analysis across participants included 8 participants for CMV and more than five participants for Gag. Proviral sequencing was used to assess clonality among infected cells, whereas TCRbeta sequencing gauged the clonality of all cells within each sorted population. Peripheral blood samples of up to roughly 180 mL were taken at multiple time points, with the exception of a couple of participants who underwent leukapheresis at a single time point. The study isolated CMV- and HIV-1 Gag-responding CD4+ T cells from ART-treated individuals to examine antigen-driven clonal expansion of HIV-1-infected cells. The study at large found these results: Antigen-responding cells were enriched for expanded CDR3beta sequences that were degenerate, which suggests that CD4+ responses to CMV and Gag underwent convergent selection. Few individuals were included in the study, and only a limited range of antigens was tested. TCRbeta richness in CMV- and Gag-responding cells was significantly lower than in anti-CD3/anti-CD28-responding cells; CMV-responding cells had higher oligoclonality than CD3/CD28-stimulated and Gag-responding cells. Within the same sorted populations, how oligoclonal the TCRs were correlated with how oligoclonal the proviruses were. Bulk TCR analyses could not be restricted to the rare CMV-responding cells that actually carried HIV-1 proviruses.

The CDR1 and CDR2 encoded by the germline V gene are MDHEN and SYDVKM. The V end loses 5 bases and the J end loses 4 bases, and a stretch of 15 bases separates them. CDR3 length: 15 amino acids, cysteine to phenylalanine. The entry retains the CDR3 DNA only, 45 bases that are in frame from base 1. This TCR came from an adult man with HIV who was CMV-seropositive. The specimen comprised CD4+ T cells sorted from PBMCs after 18-hour stimulation, sampled from a patient who received antiretroviral therapy. The intended sense of this specimen's cell subset or site label: CD40L+CD69+ CD4 T cells responding to HIV-1 Gag peptides. The chain couples TRBV28 to TRBJ1-5, and TRBD1 may be the D gene, going by 5 matching bases. The CDR3 sequence is CASSLLDGGNQPQHF. The bases read TGTGCCAGCAGTCTCCTTGATGGGGGGAATCAGCCCCAGCATTTT.